The clone carrying this T cell receptor beta chain was observed a few times. The antigen is undetermined. V shed 1 base and J shed 6 bases, with 3 bases lying between them. CDR1 and CDR2 from the germline V gene are MDHEN and SYDVKM. This CDR3 is 12 amino acids long. Of the isolated RNA, all was reverse transcribed, and so the sequenced material was expressed TCRB transcripts. Libraries were prepared by immunoSEQ multiplex PCR; TCRdb keeps only in-frame clonotypes and omits some of them. The table has hundreds of thousands of clones, around an eighth seen once. The single heparinised draw taken from each donor contained roughly 110 mL of blood on average. Cell sorting via CD45RO/CCR7/CD25/CD127/CD95/CD27 was performed to obtain CD4+ naive, central memory, regulatory and stem cell-like memory cells. This sample stems from a study of beta chain features in type 1 diabetes. The study's findings and limits: Cells with high TCR expression could be over-represented by cDNA sequencing. TCRB CDR3 length was moderately but significantly reduced in all four CD4+ subsets of Type 1 diabetes patients. Short templates might get an advantage during PCR, and this would be equal in patients and controls.

The clonotype comes from a man between 18 and 29 years old with type 1 diabetes. The chain links TRBV28 to TRBJ2-2, with D unresolved. Sequencing was done on a sample of naive CD4+ T cells from blood. Here the CDR3 reads CASSLLPGELFF. For the CDR3, the DNA is TGTGCCAGCAGTTTATTGCCCGGGGAGCTGTTTTTT.